This T cell receptor (beta chain) stems from a study of T cells after yellow fever vaccination. Study-level points and caveats: The appearance of a small share of clonotypes in both CD4 and CD8 compartments was observed. Post-booster repertoires again held most primary-vaccination clones (about 96% CD4, 85% to 90% CD8). On re-exposure, the response was weaker but peaked faster, at day 5 versus 15.

As concerns this clonotype: Its antigen remains unidentified.

Trimming left V 1 base short and J 0 bases short, with 9 bases between. Germline assignment: CDR1 LGHNA and CDR2 YSLEER. The CDR3 covers 15 residues. TCR cDNA, made by 5'RACE template switching, carried an added universal primer site and UMIs. TCRdb re-called the 5' RACE reads through MiXCR, storing one row per CDR3 protein. The profile shows about 500,000 distinct CDR3 sequences, about 15% of them singletons. The chain combines TRBV4-3 with TRBJ1-2; D gene ambiguous. The TCR sequence derives from a man aged 18 to 29 who received the YFV17D yellow fever vaccine. This material consisted of PBMCs, taken more than 4 days after the first yellow fever vaccination. CDR3 sequence reads: CASSQGHNPNYGYTF. The CDR3 region has the DNA TGCGCCAGCAGCCAAGGACACAATCCTAACTATGGCTACACCTTC.